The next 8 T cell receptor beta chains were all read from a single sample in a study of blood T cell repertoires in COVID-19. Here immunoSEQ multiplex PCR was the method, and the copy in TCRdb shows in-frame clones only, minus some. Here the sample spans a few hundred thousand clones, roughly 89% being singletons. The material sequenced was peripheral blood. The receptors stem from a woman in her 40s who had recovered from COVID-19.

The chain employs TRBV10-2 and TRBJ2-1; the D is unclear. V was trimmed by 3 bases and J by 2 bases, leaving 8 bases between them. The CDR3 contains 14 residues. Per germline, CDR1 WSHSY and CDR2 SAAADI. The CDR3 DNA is TGCGCCAGCAGTGACCCGAGAACCTACAATGAGCAGTTCTTC. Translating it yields CASSDPRTYNEQFF.

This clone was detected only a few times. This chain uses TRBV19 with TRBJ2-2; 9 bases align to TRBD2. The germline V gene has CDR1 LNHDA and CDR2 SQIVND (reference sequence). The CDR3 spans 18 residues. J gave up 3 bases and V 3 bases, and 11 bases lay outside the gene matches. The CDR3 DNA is TGTGCCAGTAGTATTCAGTCACCGACTAGCGGTTACACCGGGGAGCTGTTTTTT. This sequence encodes CASSIQSPTSGYTGELFF.

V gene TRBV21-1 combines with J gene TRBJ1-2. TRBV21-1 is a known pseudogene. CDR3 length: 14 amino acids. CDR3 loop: CASGPTPGLRPEQF. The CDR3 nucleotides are TGTGCCAGCGGTCCTACTCCGGGACTGAGGCCTGAACAGTTC.

Here the CDR3 DNA reads TGTGCCAGCAGCTTGGATCAGGGGTTGAATGGCTACACCTTC. Translated, it gives CASSLDQGLNGYTF. This chain joins TRBV5-4 and TRBJ1-2, with D perhaps TRBD1 (6 bases). Germline values: CDR1 SGHNT, CDR2 YYREEE (reference sequence). The ends were cut back, 0 bases at V and 6 bases at J, with 12 bases in the middle. This CDR3 region has 14 residues.

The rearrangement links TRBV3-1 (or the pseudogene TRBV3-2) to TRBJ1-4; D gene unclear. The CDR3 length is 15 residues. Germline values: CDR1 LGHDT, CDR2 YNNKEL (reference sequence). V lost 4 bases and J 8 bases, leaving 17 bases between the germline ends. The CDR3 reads CASSPLGSPAEKLFF. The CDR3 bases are TGTGCCAGCAGCCCTCTCGGGTCTCCAGCCGAAAAACTGTTTTTT.

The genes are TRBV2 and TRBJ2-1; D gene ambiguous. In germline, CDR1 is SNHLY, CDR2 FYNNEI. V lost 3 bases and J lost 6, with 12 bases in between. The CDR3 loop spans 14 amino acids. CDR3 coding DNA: TGTGCCAGCAGTGACGATCGGGTCCTCAATGAGCAGTTCTTC. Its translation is CASSDDRVLNEQFF.

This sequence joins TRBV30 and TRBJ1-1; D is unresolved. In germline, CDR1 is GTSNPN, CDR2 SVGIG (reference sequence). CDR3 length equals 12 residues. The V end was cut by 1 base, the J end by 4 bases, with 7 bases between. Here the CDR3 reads CAWSGEATEAFF. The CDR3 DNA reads TGTGCCTGGAGTGGGGAGGCCACTGAAGCTTTCTTT.

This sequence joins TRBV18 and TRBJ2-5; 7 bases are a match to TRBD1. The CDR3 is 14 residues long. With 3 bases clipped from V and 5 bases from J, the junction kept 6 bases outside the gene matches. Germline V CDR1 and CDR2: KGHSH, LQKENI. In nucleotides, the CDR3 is TGTGCCAGCTCACCCGGGACAGCAGTTGAGACCCAGTACTTC. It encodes CASSPGTAVETQYF. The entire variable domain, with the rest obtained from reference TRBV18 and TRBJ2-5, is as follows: NAGVMQNPRHLVRRRGQEARLRCSPMKGHSHVYWYRQLPEEGLKFMVYLQKENIIDESGMPKERFSAEFPKEGPSILRIQQVVRGDSAAYFCASSPGTAVETQYFGPGTRLLVL.